Below, one T cell receptor (beta chain) is given with its context. What it binds is unknown. This specimen belongs to a study of blood T cells in healthy people across ages. In the study overall: Capture via template switching afforded approximately one barcoded beta molecule per two T cells. Study-wide results and caveats: Not knowing donor CMV status may have confounded expanded clonotype changes. In older individuals, TCR beta diversity per million T cells was lower, falling roughly linearly with age.

CDR1 and CDR2 from the germline V gene are MNHNY and SVGAGI (reference sequence). The CDR3 spans 15 residues. J gave up 4 bases and V 2 bases, and 5 bases lay outside the gene matches. For the second PCR, which ran for about 7 to 11 cycles, a sample-barcoded 5' primer and a J-beta primer mix were used. Tags on each cDNA molecule came from a template-switch adaptor with 12 random nucleotides. MiXCR was run by TCRdb on the 5' RACE reads, yielding one entry per CDR3 protein. In the table there are 550,000 to 800,000 distinct CDR3 sequences, under 25% of which are singletons. The receptor was derived from a man in his 70s in good health. V usage is TRBV6-6 and J usage is TRBJ2-7; the match to TRBD2 covers 10 bases. The specimen was blood. CDR3 nucleotide sequence: TGTGCCAGCAGTTACGGGCTAGCGGGAGCGTACGAGCAGTACTTC. Translating it yields CASSYGLAGAYEQYF.